This is a list of T cell receptor beta chains from one sample in a study of shared T cell receptors in the human thymus. This table comes from immunoSEQ multiplex PCR, and its TCRdb copy is limited to in-frame clones, with some not included. The sample shows hundreds of thousands of clones, 85% to 95% of them seen only once. The sequenced material came from thymocytes. These receptor sequences come from a human donor. Both conserved end residues are part of each CDR3. D genes are given only for firm matches. Rows give clone size only sometimes, using once, few, many, or a class for an expanded clone.

>TRBJ2-7|TRBV29-1|once|-
CSVAARDYEQYF
TGCAGCGTTGCTGCCAGGGACTACGAGCAGTACTTC
>TRBJ2-2|TRBV27|-|-
CASAGQNTGELFF
TGTGCCAGCGCCGGACAGAACACCGGGGAGCTGTTTTTT
>TRBJ2-2|TRBV7-8|-|-
CASSPAQAGGTTGELFF
TGTGCCAGCAGCCCAGCACAGGCAGGGGGGACGACCGGGGAGCTGTTTTTT
>TRBJ1-2|TRBV28|-|-
CASSPISALYTF
TGTGCCAGCAGTCCCATATCAGCCCTCTACACCTTC
>TRBJ2-2|TRBV14|-|-
CASSQGPKNTGELFF
TGTGCCAGCAGCCAAGGACCGAAGAACACCGGGGAGCTGTTTTTT
>TRBJ1-1|TRBV7-9|-|-
CASSLVSGKGDTEAFF
TGTGCCAGCAGCTTAGTTTCAGGGAAAGGGGACACTGAAGCTTTCTTT
>TRBJ2-6|TRBV5-6|-|-
CASRNSGANVLTF
TGTGCCAGCAGAAACTCTGGGGCCAACGTCCTGACTTTC
>TRBJ2-2|TRBV5-6|-|TRBD2
CASILAGYDTGELFF
TGTGCCAGCATCCTAGCGGGGTATGACACCGGGGAGCTGTTTTTT
>TRBJ2-1|TRBV5-6|-|TRBD1
CASSSTGKSEQFF
TGTGCCAGCAGCTCGACAGGGAAAAGTGAGCAGTTCTTC
>TRBJ2-7|TRBV27|-|TRBD2
CASRKIAGGPNEQYF
TGTGCCAGCAGAAAAATAGCGGGAGGGCCCAACGAGCAGTACTTC
>TRBJ2-1|TRBV28|-|-
CASSLSGTVPPNEQFF
TGTGCCAGCAGTTTGTCTGGGACGGTTCCCCCTAATGAGCAGTTCTTC
>TRBJ2-3|TRBV27|-|TRBD1
CASSFSVRDRHTDTQYF
TGTGCCAGCAGTTTTTCGGTCAGGGACAGACACACAGATACGCAGTATTTT
>TRBJ2-3|TRBV5-4|-|-
CASSFDVLQGASTDTQYF
TGTGCCAGCAGCTTCGATGTTTTGCAGGGAGCTAGCACAGATACGCAGTATTTT
>TRBJ2-7|TRBV15|-|-
CATSRVGALRTDSYEQYF
TGTGCCACCAGCAGAGTTGGTGCCCTCCGGACAGATTCCTACGAGCAGTACTTC
>TRBJ2-1|TRBV6-5|-|TRBD2
CASSWEAGGNNEQFF
TGTGCCAGCAGTTGGGAGGCGGGAGGGAACAATGAGCAGTTCTTC
>TRBJ2-5|TRBV9|-|TRBD2
CASSARTSGKETQYF
TGTGCCAGCAGCGCAAGGACTAGCGGGAAAGAGACCCAGTACTTC
>TRBJ2-1|TRBV28|-|TRBD2
CASSPLAGGPNEQFF
TGTGCCAGCAGTCCTTTAGCGGGAGGACCCAATGAGCAGTTCTTC
>TRBJ2-1|TRBV5-5|-|-
CASSTKHRAPNEQFF
TGTGCCAGCAGCACTAAACATAGGGCCCCCAATGAGCAGTTCTTC
>TRBJ2-1|TRBV9|-|TRBD2
CASSVAGGRTILNNEQFF
TGTGCCAGCAGCGTAGCGGGGGGGAGGACCATCTTGAACAATGAGCAGTTCTTC